Following are 19 T cell receptor beta chains from one sample sequenced in a study of T-cell memory formation after mild COVID-19. TCRdb re-called the 5' RACE reads through MiXCR, storing one row per CDR3 protein. The data contain approximately 300,000 distinct CDR3 sequences, approximately 15% of them singletons. The specimen was PBMCs or a T cell subset sorted from them (not recorded which). The receptors shown here come from a man aged 18 to 29 who had mild COVID-19 (a few samples of this study predate the infection). Cell type and time point are not known.

J is TRBJ2-1 and V is TRBV11-1; a weak D match, TRBD1 (8 bases). V was cut by 6 bases and J by 9 bases, with 24 bases left in between. The CDR3 spans 16 residues. Germline V CDR1 and CDR2: SGHAT, FQDESV (reference sequence). The CDR3 spells CASRGGWTGPFGEQFF. CDR3 bases: TGTGCCAGCAGGGGGGGGTGGACAGGGCCGTTCGGTGAGCAGTTCTTC.

This clonotype was recorded a few times. This sequence joins TRBV11-2 and TRBJ1-6, with D possibly TRBD1 on 6 matching bases. In germline, CDR1 is SGHAT, CDR2 FQNNGV. V was cut by 5 bases and J by 4 bases, with 9 bases left in between. There are 14 residues in the CDR3. CDR3 sequence reads: CASSPGQYNSPLHF. CDR3 sequence (DNA): TGTGCCAGCAGCCCGGGACAATATAATTCACCCCTCCACTTT.

The chain is built from TRBV4-1 and TRBJ1-1, with D maybe TRBD1 (5 bases). Trimming pared 4 bases from V and 5 bases from J, leaving 17 bases between. The germline V gene has CDR1 MGHRA and CDR2 YSYEKL. This CDR3 spans 15 amino acids. The CDR3 is CASSRGERSITEAFF. In nucleotides, the CDR3 is TGCGCCAGCAGCCGAGGGGAGAGATCGATTACTGAAGCTTTCTTT.

This clonotype was observed a handful of times. The chain joins TRBV6-5 to TRBJ2-3, with 7 bases aligning to TRBD1. V trimming: 6 bases; J trimming: 2 bases; junction bases outside the gene matches: 8. Germline CDR1 reads MNHEY; CDR2 reads SVGAGI. The CDR3 length is 15 residues. The CDR3 region has the DNA TGTGCCAGCAGCCGACAGGGCGACGTCACAGATACGCAGTATTTT. It is translated as CASSRQGDVTDTQYF.

V gene TRBV5-1 combines with J gene TRBJ1-4; the D gene is possibly TRBD1 (5 bases). V was pared by 4 bases and J by 7 bases, with 11 bases between. From germline, CDR1 is SGHRS and CDR2 YFSETQ. The CDR3 consists of 13 residues. The CDR3 DNA reads as TGCGCCAGCAGCGAAGGGGCGACTGAAAAACTGTTTTTT. Translating gives CASSEGATEKLFF. Combining the CDR3 with reference TRBV5-1 and TRBJ1-4 gives the whole variable domain KAGVTQTPRYLIKTRGQQVTLSCSPISGHRSVSWYQQTPGQGLQFLFEYFSETQRNKGNFPGRFSGRQFSNSRSEMNVSTLELGDSALYLCASSEGATEKLFFGSGTQLSVL.

The rearrangement links TRBV6-2 or TRBV6-3 to TRBJ2-3; no firm D call. Germline V CDR1 and CDR2: MNHEY, SVGEGT. CDR3 length: 11 residues. V was clipped by 6 bases and J by 8 bases, with 9 bases between them. The CDR3 DNA follows: TGTGCCAGCAGCCCCCTGGGTACGCAGTATTTT. This sequence encodes CASSPLGTQYF.

At least ten counts were recorded for this clonotype. The genes are TRBV10-3 and TRBJ2-3; perhaps TRBD1 as D (8 bases). Germline CDR1 ENHRY, CDR2 SYGVKD. V was clipped by 11 bases and J by 2 bases, with 20 bases between them. The CDR3 extends over 15 amino acids. In nucleotides, the CDR3 is TGTGCCGCCAGCGCACAGGGGGGGACCACAGATACGCAGTATTTT. The encoded protein is CAASAQGGTTDTQYF.

This clonotype appeared a few times. This rearrangement joins TRBV6-2 or TRBV6-3 to TRBJ1-1; no clear D. Germline CDR1 MNHEY, CDR2 SVGEGT. This CDR3 spans 14 amino acids. Deletions cut 2 bases from V and 4 bases from J, with 11 bases between. CDR3 sequence (DNA): TGTGCCAGCAGTTACAGGCTATCGAGCACTGAAGCTTTCTTT. Residues: CASSYRLSSTEAFF.

The chain carries TRBV9 and TRBJ1-3; TRBD1 is a possible D gene (5 bases). The CDR3 is 14 amino acids. The V gene lost 4 bases and the J gene lost 4 bases, with 12 bases spanning the gap. Germline lookup yields CDR1 SGDLS and CDR2 YYNGEE. The CDR3, as DNA: TGTGCCAGCAGCTCAGGAAAGGGGGGAAACACCATATATTTT. Protein: CASSSGKGGNTIYF.

This clonotype was recorded a few times. This chain uses TRBV29-1 with TRBJ2-4; 7 positions match TRBD2. Germline V gives CDR1 SQVTM, CDR2 ANQGSEA. There are 16 residues in the CDR3. V shed 0 bases and J 7 bases; nucleotides not matched to a gene: 12. The DNA of the CDR3 is TGCAGCGTTGAAGAAGGGAAAAGTGGGGGAGGGAACATTCAGTACTTC. Its protein product is CSVEEGKSGGGNIQYF.

The table lists this clonotype with a few counts. The chain has TRBV3-1 and TRBJ2-7; 11 nucleotides align to TRBD2. The CDR3 covers 16 residues. V gave up 4 bases and J gave up 1 base; unmatched junction bases: 6. Germline CDR1 and CDR2: LGHDT and YNNKEL (reference sequence). CDR3 in DNA: TGTGCCAGCAGCCGAAGCGGGACTAGCGGATCCTACGAGCAGTACTTC. This sequence encodes CASSRSGTSGSYEQYF.

This chain joins TRBV9 and TRBJ1-6; D unclear. The CDR3 loop spans 15 amino acids. Trimming cost V 0 bases and J 10 bases, with 14 bases left between them. Germline V gene data show CDR1 as SGDLS and CDR2 as YYNGEE. In DNA, the CDR3 is TGTGCCAGCAGCGTAGAGGAGGGTTACTCGTCACCCCTCCACTTT. This codes for CASSVEEGYSSPLHF.

This clonotype was seen only a few times. The rearrangement links TRBV10-2 to TRBJ2-5; D not resolved. V lost 5 bases to trimming and J lost 0 bases, with 7 bases between them. Germline assignment: CDR1 WSHSY and CDR2 SAAADI. The CDR3 is 13 amino acids. CDR3 sequence: CASSRTDQETQYF. The CDR3 DNA is TGCGCCAGCAGTCGGACCGACCAAGAGACCCAGTACTTC.

This clonotype was detected many times. This chain joins TRBV10-3 and TRBJ2-2, with D tentatively TRBD2 (6 bases). The V and J ends lost 8 bases and 4 bases respectively, with 23 bases between them. The germline gives CDR1 ENHRY, CDR2 SYGVKD. The CDR3 runs to 17 residues. This CDR3 is CAIQFNLGRRVTGELFF. In DNA form, the CDR3 reads TGTGCCATCCAGTTTAACTTGGGACGGAGGGTCACCGGGGAGCTGTTTTTT.

V gene TRBV5-1 combines with J gene TRBJ2-6; D is possibly TRBD2 (6 bases). The CDR3 is made up of 15 amino acids. V was trimmed by 3 bases and J by 4 bases, leaving 11 bases between them. CDR1 and CDR2 (germline): SGHRS, YFSETQ. This CDR3 is CASSSTGVGANVLTF. The CDR3, as DNA: TGCGCCAGCAGCTCGACGGGGGTCGGGGCCAACGTCCTGACTTTC.

The rearrangement joins TRBV7-9 to TRBJ2-4, with TRBD1 matching 7 bases. V lost 5 bases to trimming and J lost 1 base; unmatched junction nucleotides: 11. From germline, CDR1 is SEHNR and CDR2 FQNEAQ (reference sequence). The CDR3 sequence is 17 residues long. CDR3 sequence reads: CASSLGQFIEAKNIQYF. Written as DNA, the CDR3 is TGTGCCAGCAGCCTGGGACAGTTCATCGAGGCCAAAAACATTCAGTACTTC.

The chain recombines TRBV20-1 with TRBJ2-7; D perhaps matches TRBD2 (6 bases). The CDR3 length is 12 residues. With 6 bases removed from V and 5 bases from J, the gap between germline ends came to 14 bases. Per the germline V gene, CDR1 is DFQATT and CDR2 is SNEGSKA (reference sequence). The DNA for the CDR3 is TGCAGTGCCCGGGGGACTCTCGACGAGCAGTACGTC. Protein product: CSARGTLDEQYV.

A few counts support this clonotype. This chain connects TRBV7-2 to TRBJ2-2; D remains unclear. Trimming stripped 3 bases from V and 0 bases from J, with 8 bases between. The CDR3 consists of 15 residues. Germline lookup yields CDR1 SGHTA and CDR2 FQGNSA. CDR3 region: CASSFTHANTGELFF. For the CDR3, the DNA is TGTGCCAGCAGCTTCACACACGCGAACACCGGGGAGCTGTTTTTT.

This clonotype was detected a few times. The V call is TRBV5-4, the J call TRBJ2-7; 10 bases line up with TRBD2. The CDR3 totals 14 residues. Germline values: CDR1 SGHNT, CDR2 YYREEE (reference sequence). Trimming cost V 5 bases and J 2 bases; bases outside gene matches: 4. The CDR3: CASRASGGPYEQYF. CDR3 DNA sequence: TGTGCCAGCAGAGCTAGCGGGGGCCCCTACGAGCAGTACTTC.